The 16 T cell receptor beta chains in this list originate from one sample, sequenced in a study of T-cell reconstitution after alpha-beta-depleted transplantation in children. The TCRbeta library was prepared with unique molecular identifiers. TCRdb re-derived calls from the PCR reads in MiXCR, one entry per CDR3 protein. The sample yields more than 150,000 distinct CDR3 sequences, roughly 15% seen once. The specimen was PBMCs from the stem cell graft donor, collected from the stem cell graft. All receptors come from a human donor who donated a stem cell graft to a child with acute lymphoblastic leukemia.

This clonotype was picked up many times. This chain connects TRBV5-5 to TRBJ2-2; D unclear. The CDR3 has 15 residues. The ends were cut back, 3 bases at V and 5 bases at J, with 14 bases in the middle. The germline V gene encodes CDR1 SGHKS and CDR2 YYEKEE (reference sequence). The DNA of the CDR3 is TGTGCCAGCAGCTCCCCGAGAGTTTTAACCGGGGAGCTGTTTTTT. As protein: CASSSPRVLTGELFF.

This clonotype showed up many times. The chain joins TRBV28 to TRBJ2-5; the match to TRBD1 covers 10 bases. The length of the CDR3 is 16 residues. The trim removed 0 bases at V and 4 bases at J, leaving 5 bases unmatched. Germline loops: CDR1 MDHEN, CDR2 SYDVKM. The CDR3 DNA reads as TGTGCCAGCAGTTTATGGGACAGGGGGAAAGGAGAGACCCAGTACTTC. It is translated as CASSLWDRGKGETQYF.

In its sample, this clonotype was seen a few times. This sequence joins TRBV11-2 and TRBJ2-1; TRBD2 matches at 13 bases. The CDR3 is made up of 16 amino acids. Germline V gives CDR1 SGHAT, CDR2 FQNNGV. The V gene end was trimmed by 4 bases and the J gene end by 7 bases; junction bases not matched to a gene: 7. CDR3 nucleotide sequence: TGTGCCAGCAGCTCTTGGACTAGCGGGAGACAAAATGAGCAGTTCTTC. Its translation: CASSSWTSGRQNEQFF. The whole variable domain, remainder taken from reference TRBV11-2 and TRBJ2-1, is EAGVAQSPRYKIIEKRQSVAFWCNPISGHATLYWYQQILGQGPKLLIQFQNNGVVDDSQLPKDRFSAERLKGVDSTLKIQPAKLEDSAVYLCASSSWTSGRQNEQFFGPGTRLTVL.

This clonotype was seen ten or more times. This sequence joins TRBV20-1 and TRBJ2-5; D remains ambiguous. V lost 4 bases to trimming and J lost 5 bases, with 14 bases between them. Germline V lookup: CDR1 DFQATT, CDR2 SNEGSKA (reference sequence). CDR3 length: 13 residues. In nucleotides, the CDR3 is TGCAGTGCTATTTCCGGCCCGGAGGAGACCCAGTACTTC. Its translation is CSAISGPEETQYF.

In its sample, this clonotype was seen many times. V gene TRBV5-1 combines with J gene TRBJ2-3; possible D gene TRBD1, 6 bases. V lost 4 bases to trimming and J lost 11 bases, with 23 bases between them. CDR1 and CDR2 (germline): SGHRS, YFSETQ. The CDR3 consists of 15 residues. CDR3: CASSPSTTGNREQYF. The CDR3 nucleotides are TGCGCCAGCAGCCCTTCTACCACAGGGAACAGGGAGCAGTATTTT.

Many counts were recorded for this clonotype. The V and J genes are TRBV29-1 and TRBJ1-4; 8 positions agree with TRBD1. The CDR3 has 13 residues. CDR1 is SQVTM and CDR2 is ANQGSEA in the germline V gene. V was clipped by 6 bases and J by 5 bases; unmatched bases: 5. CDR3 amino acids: CSVGTGDNEKLFF. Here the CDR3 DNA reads TGCAGCGTCGGGACAGGCGACAATGAAAAACTGTTTTTT.

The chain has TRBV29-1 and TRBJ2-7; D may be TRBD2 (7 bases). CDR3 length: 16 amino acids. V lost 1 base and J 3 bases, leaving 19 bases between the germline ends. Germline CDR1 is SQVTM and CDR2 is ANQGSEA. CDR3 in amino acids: CSVEGSRGGDFYEQYF. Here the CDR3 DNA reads TGCAGCGTTGAAGGCAGTAGGGGGGGGGATTTCTACGAGCAGTACTTC.

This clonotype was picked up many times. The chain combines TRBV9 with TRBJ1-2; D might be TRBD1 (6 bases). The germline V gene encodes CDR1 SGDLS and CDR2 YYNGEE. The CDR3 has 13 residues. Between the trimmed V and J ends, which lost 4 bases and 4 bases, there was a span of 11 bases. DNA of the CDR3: TGTGCCAGCAGCTACAGGGAGGGCTATGGCTACACCTTC. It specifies CASSYREGYGYTF.

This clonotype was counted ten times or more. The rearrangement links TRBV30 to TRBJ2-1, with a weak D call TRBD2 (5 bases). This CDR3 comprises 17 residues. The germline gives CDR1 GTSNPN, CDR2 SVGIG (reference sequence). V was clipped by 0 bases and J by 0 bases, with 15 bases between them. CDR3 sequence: CAWSVGWSGGSYNEQFF. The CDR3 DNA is TGTGCCTGGAGTGTGGGGTGGAGCGGAGGCTCCTACAATGAGCAGTTCTTC.

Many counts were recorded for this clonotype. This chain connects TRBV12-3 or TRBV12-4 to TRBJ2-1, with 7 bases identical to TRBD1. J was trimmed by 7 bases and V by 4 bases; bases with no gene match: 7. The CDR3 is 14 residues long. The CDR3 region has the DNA TGTGCCAGCAGTTCCCGACAGGGTTTGAATGAGCAGTTCTTC. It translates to CASSSRQGLNEQFF.

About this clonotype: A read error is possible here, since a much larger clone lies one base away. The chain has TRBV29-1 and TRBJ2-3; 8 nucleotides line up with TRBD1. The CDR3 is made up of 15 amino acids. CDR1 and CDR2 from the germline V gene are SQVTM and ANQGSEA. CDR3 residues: CGVDSGQGATDTQYF. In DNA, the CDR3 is TGCGGCGTTGACTCTGGGCAGGGGGCCACAGATACGCAGTATTTT.

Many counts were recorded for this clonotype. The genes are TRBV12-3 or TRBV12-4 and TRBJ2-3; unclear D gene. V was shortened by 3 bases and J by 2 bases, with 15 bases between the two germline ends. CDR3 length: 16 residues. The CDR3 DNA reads TGTGCCAGCAGTTTTGGAGTCGGCAGGAACACAGATACGCAGTATTTT. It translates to CASSFGVGRNTDTQYF.

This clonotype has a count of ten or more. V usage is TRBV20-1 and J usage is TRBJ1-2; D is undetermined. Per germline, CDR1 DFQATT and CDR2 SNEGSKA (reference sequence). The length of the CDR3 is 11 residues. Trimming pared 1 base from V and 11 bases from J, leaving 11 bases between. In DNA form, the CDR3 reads TGCAGTGCTAGAGGGGAGGTCCCATACACCTTC. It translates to CSARGEVPYTF.

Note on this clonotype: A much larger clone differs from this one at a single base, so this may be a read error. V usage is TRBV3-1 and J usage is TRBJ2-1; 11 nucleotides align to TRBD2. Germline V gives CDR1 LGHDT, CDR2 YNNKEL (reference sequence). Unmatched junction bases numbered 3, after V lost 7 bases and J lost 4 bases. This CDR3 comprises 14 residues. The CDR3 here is CASMLAGGYNEQFF. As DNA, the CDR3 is TGTGCCAGCATGCTAGCGGGAGGATACAATGAGCAGTTCTTC.

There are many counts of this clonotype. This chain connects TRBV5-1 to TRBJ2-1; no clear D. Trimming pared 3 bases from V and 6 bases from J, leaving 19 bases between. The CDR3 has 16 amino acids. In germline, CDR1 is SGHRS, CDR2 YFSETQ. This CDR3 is CASSSAIASWGNEQFF. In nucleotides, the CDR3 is TGCGCCAGCAGCTCGGCAATAGCAAGTTGGGGCAATGAGCAGTTCTTC. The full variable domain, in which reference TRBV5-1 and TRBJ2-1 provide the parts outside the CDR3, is KAGVTQTPRYLIKTRGQQVTLSCSPISGHRSVSWYQQTPGQGLQFLFEYFSETQRNKGNFPGRFSGRQFSNSRSEMNVSTLELGDSALYLCASSSAIASWGNEQFFGPGTRLTVL.

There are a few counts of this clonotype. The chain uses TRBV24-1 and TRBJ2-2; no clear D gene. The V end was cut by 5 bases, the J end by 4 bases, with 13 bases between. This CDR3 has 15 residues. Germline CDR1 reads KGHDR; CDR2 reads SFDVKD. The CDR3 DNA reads TGTGCCACCAGTGGATCCCTAGGTCCCACCGGGGAGCTGTTTTTT. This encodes CATSGSLGPTGELFF.